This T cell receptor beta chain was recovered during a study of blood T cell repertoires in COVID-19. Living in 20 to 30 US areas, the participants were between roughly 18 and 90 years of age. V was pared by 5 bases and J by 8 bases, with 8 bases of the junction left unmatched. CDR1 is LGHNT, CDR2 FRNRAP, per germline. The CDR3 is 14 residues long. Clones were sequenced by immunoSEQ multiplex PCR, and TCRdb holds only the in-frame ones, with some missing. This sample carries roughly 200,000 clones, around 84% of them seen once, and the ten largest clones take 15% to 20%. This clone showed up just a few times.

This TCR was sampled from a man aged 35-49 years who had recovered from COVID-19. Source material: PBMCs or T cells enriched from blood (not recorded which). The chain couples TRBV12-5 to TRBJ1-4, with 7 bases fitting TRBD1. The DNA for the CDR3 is TGTGCTAGTGGTCCTTCGACAGGGTCGGAAAAACTGTTTTTT. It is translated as CASGPSTGSEKLFF.